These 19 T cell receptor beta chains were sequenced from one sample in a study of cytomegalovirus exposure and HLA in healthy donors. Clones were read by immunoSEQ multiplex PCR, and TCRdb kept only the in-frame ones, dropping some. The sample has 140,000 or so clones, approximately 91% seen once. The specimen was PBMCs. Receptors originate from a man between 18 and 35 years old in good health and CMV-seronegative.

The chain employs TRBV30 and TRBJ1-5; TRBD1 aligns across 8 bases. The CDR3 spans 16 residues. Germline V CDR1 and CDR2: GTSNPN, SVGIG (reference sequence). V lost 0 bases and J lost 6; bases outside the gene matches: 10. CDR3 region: CAWSVPGDRITQPQHF. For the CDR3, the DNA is TGTGCCTGGAGTGTACCCGGGGACAGGATTACTCAGCCCCAGCATTTT.

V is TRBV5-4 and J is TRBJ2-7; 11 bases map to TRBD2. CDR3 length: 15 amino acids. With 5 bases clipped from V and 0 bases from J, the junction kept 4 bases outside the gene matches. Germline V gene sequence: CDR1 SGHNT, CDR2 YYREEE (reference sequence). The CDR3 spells CASSPGLAGSYEQYV. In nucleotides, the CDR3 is TGTGCCAGCAGTCCTGGACTAGCGGGCTCCTACGAGCAGTACGTC.

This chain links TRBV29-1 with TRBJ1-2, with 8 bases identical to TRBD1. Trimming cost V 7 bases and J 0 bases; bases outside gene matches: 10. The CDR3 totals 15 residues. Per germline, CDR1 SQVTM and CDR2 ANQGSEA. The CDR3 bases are TGCAGCGCTTTACCAGTGACAGGGGCTAACTATGGCTACACCTTC. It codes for CSALPVTGANYGYTF.

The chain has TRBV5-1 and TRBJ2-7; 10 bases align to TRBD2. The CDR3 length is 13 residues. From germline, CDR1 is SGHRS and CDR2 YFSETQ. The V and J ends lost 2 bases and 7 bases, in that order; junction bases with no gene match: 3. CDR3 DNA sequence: TGCGCCAGCAGCTTAGCGGGGGGGCGAGAGCAGTACTTC. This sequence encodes CASSLAGGREQYF.

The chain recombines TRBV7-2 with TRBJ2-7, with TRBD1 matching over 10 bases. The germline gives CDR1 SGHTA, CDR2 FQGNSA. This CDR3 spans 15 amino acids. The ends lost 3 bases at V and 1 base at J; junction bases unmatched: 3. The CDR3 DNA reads TGTGCCAGCAGCTTCGGGACAGGGGTTTCCTACGAGCAGTACGTC. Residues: CASSFGTGVSYEQYV.

The CDR3 coding sequence is TGCGCCAGCAGCAAAACTAGCGGGAGCGCAGATACGCAGTATTTT. It is translated as CASSKTSGSADTQYF. The V and J genes are TRBV4-3 and TRBJ2-3; 11 nucleotides align to TRBD2. Trimming removed 5 bases from V and 4 bases from J; junction bases left unmatched: 5. The length of the CDR3 is 15 residues. Germline CDR1 is LGHNA and CDR2 is YSLEER.

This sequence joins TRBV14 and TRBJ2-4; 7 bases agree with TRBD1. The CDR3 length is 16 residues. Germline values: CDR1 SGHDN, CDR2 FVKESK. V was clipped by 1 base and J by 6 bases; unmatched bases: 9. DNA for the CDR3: TGTGCCAGCAGCCAAGGGGCAGGGGGTAGTAGAAACATTCAGTACTTC. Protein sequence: CASSQGAGGSRNIQYF.

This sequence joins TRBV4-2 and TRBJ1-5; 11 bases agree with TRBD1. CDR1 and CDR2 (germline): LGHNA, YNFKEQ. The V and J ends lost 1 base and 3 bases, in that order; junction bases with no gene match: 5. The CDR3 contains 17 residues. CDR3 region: CASSQVMGQGDNQPQHF. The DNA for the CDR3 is TGTGCCAGCAGCCAAGTAATGGGACAGGGGGACAATCAGCCCCAGCATTTT.

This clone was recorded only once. CDR3 nucleotide sequence: TGTGCCAGCGGGCCCGGCAGCATGAACACCGGGGAGCTGTTTTTT. It is translated as CASGPGSMNTGELFF. V gene TRBV7-3 combines with J gene TRBJ2-2; D gene ambiguous. V gave up 8 bases and J gave up 1 base, with 14 bases separating them. The CDR3 sequence is 15 residues long. Germline-derived CDR1 and CDR2 are SGHTA and FQGTGA.

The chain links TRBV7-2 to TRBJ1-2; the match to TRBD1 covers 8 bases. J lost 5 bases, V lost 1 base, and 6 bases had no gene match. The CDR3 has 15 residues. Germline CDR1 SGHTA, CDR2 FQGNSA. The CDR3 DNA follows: TGTGCCAGCAGCTTAGGAGGGACAGGACTTTATGGCTACACCTTC. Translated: CASSLGGTGLYGYTF.

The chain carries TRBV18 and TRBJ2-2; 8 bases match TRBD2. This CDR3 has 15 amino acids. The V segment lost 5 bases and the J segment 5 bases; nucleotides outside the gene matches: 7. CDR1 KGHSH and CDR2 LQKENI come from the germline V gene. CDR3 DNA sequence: TGTGCCAGCTCAACCGGGACTAGAGAGACCGGGGAGCTGTTTTTT. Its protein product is CASSTGTRETGELFF.

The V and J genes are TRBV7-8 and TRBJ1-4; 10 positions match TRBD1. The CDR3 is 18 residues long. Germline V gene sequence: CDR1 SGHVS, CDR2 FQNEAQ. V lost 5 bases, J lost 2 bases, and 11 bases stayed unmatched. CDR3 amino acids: CASSPYRQGATTNEKLFF. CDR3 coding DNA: TGTGCCAGCAGCCCATACAGACAGGGGGCGACGACTAATGAAAAACTGTTTTTT.

The CDR3 DNA is TGTGCCAGCTCACCAGCTAGCGCGTACAATGAGCAGTTCTTC. It yields the protein CASSPASAYNEQFF. V gene TRBV18 combines with J gene TRBJ2-1; a weak D match, TRBD2 (6 bases). The CDR3 sequence is 14 residues long. V gave up 2 bases and J gave up 4 bases, with 9 bases separating them. Germline assignment: CDR1 KGHSH and CDR2 LQKENI. Filled out from reference TRBV18 and TRBJ2-1, the complete variable domain reads NAGVMQNPRHLVRRRGQEARLRCSPMKGHSHVYWYRQLPEEGLKFMVYLQKENIIDESGMPKERFSAEFPKEGPSILRIQQVVRGDSAAYFCASSPASAYNEQFFGPGTRLTVL.

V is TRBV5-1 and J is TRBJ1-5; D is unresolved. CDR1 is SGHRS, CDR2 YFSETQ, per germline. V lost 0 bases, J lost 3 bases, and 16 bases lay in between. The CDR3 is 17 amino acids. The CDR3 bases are TGCGCCAGCAGCTTGGAGTCGCAGTACGATTTCAATCAGCCCCAGCATTTT. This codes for CASSLESQYDFNQPQHF.

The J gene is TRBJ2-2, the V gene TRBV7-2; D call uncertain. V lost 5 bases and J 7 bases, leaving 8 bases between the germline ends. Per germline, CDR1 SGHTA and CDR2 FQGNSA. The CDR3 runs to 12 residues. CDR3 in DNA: TGTGCCAGCAGCCGAGTTGGCGGGGAGCTGTTTTTT. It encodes CASSRVGGELFF.

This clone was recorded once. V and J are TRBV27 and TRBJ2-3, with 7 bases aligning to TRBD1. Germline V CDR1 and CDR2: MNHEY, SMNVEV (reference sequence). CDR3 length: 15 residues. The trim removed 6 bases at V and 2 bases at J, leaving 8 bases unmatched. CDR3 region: CASRQIQGYTDTQYF. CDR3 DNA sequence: TGTGCCAGCAGGCAAATACAGGGGTACACAGATACGCAGTATTTT.

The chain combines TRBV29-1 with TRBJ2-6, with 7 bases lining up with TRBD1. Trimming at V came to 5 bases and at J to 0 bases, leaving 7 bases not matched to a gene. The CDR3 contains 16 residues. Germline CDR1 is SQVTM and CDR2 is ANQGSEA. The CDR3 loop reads CSVSGTESSGANVLTF. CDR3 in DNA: TGCAGCGTTTCCGGGACAGAGAGCTCTGGGGCCAACGTCCTGACTTTC.

CDR3 in DNA: TGTGCCAGCAGCTTAGGGAAGGGGGCAGCACTAGCCAAAAACATTCAGTACTTC. Protein product: CASSLGKGAALAKNIQYF. The genes are TRBV7-6 and TRBJ2-4; 7 bases map to TRBD1. V trimming: 1 base; J trimming: 0 bases; junction bases outside the gene matches: 9. The CDR3 consists of 18 residues. Germline assignment: CDR1 SGHVS and CDR2 FNYEAQ.

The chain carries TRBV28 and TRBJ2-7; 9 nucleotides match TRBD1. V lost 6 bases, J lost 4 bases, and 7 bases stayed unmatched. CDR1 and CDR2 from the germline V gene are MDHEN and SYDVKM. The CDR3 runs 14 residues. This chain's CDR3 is CASSSRDREYEQYF. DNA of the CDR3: TGTGCCAGCAGCTCCCGGGACAGGGAGTACGAGCAGTACTTC. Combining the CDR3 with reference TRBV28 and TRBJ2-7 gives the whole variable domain DVKVTQSSRYLVKRTGEKVFLECVQDMDHENMFWYRQDPGLGLRLIYFSYDVKMKEKGDIPEGYSVSREKKERFSLILESASTNQTSMYLCASSSRDREYEQYFGPGTRLTVT.